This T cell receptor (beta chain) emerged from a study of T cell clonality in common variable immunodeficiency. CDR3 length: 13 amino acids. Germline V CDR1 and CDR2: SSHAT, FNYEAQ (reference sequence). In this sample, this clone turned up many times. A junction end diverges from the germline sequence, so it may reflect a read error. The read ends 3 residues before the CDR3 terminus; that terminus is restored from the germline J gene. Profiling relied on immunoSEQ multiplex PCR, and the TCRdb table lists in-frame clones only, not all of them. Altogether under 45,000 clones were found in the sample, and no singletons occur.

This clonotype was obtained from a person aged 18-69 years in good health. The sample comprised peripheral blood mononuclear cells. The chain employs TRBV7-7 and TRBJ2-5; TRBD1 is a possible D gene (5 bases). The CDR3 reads CASSPRDQGTQYF. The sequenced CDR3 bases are TGTGCTAGCAGCCCCCGTGATCAGGGGACC.